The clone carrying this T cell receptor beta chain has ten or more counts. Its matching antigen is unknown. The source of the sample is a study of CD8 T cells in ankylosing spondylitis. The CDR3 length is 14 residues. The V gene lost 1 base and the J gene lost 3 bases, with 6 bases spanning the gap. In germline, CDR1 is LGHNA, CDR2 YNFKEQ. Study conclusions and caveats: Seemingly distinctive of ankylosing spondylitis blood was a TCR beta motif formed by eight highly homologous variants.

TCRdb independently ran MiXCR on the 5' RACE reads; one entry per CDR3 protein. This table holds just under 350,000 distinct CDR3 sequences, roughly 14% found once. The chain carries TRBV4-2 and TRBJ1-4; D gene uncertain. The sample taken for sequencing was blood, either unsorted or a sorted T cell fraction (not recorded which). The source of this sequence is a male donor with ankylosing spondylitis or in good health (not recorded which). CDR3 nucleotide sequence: TGTGCCAGCAGCCAAGGCCGGGCTAATGAAAAACTGTTTTTT. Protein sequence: CASSQGRANEKLFF.